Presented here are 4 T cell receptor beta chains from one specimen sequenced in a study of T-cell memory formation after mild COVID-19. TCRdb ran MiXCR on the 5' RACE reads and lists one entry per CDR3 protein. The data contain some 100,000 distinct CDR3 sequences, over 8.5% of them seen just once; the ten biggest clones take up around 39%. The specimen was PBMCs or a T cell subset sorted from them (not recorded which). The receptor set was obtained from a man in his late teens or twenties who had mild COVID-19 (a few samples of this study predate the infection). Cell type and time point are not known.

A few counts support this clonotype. For the CDR3, the DNA is TGTGCCAGCAGCCCCAGGGATCCCTCCTATAATTCACCCCTCCACTTT. It specifies CASSPRDPSYNSPLHF. The chain employs TRBV5-6 and TRBJ1-6, with a weak D call TRBD1 (5 bases). The ends were cut back, 4 bases at V and 0 bases at J, with 11 bases in the middle. Germline loops: CDR1 SGHDT, CDR2 YYEEEE. There are 16 residues in the CDR3.

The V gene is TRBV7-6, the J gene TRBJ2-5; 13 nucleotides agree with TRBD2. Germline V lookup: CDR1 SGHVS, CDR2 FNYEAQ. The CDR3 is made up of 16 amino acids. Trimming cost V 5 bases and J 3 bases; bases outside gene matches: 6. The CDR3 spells CASSRRLAGGEETQYF. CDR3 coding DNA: TGTGCCAGCAGCCGAAGACTAGCGGGGGGAGAAGAGACCCAGTACTTC.

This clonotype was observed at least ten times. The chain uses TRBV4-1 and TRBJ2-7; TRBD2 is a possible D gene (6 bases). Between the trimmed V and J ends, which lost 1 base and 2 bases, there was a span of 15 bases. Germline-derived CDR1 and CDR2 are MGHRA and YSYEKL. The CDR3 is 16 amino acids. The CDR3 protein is CASSQAASGLAYEQYF. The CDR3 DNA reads TGCGCCAGCAGCCAAGCGGCGAGCGGGTTAGCCTACGAGCAGTACTTC.

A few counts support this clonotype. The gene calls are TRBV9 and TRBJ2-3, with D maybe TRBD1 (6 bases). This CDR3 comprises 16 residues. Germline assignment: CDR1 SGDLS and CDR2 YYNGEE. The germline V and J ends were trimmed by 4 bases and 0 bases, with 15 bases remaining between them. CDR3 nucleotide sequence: TGTGCCAGCAGCCCCGAGGGGGTCGCTAGCACAGATACGCAGTATTTT. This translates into CASSPEGVASTDTQYF.